The 10 T cell receptor beta chains below were found in one sample sequenced in a study of blood T cell repertoires in COVID-19. Generated by immunoSEQ multiplex PCR, the TCRdb table keeps only in-frame clones and is missing some. The sample shows about 130,000 clones, around 77% of them seen only once. Source material: peripheral blood. Receptors were obtained from a human donor in a cohort sampled during active COVID-19.

The chain is built from TRBV6-5 and TRBJ1-1; TRBD1 matches at 8 bases. V lost 0 bases to trimming and J lost 5 bases; unmatched junction nucleotides: 5. This CDR3 is built from 15 residues. CDR1 and CDR2 from the germline V gene are MNHEY and SVGAGI. CDR3 bases: TGTGCCAGCAGTTACTCAGGACGACAGGGGACTGAAGCTTTCTTT. It encodes CASSYSGRQGTEAFF.

The chain employs TRBV11-2 and TRBJ2-7; D unresolved. Germline CDR1 is SGHAT and CDR2 is FQNNGV. Trimming took off 1 base at V and 2 bases at J, with 6 bases between the two ends. The CDR3 loop spans 13 amino acids. CDR3 DNA: TGTGCCAGCAGCTTAGGCACTACCTACGAGCAGTACTTC. This gives the protein CASSLGTTYEQYF.

J is TRBJ2-7 and V is TRBV5-5; D gene ambiguous. Trimming took off 1 base at V and 0 bases at J, with 11 bases between the two ends. The germline CDR1 and CDR2 sequences are SGHKS and YYEKEE (reference sequence). This CDR3 spans 15 amino acids. The CDR3 DNA reads TGTGCCAGCAGCTTGTATTTCTCTCCCTCCTACGAGCAGTACTTC. It translates to CASSLYFSPSYEQYF.

V gene TRBV7-9 combines with J gene TRBJ1-1; no clear D gene. CDR3 length: 13 residues. Looked up from germline, CDR1 is SEHNR and CDR2 is FQNEAQ (reference sequence). The V end was cut by 5 bases, the J end by 7 bases, with 14 bases between. In DNA, the CDR3 is TGTGCCAGCAGCGGGCCCGGGGTTGGTGAAGCTTTCTTT. Protein sequence: CASSGPGVGEAFF.

The J gene is TRBJ2-5, the V gene TRBV27, with 11 bases matching TRBD1. The CDR3 length is 17 residues. The junction had 13 bases not matched to a gene; V was cut back by 6 bases and J by 4 bases. Germline values: CDR1 MNHEY, CDR2 SMNVEV (reference sequence). CDR3 amino acids: CASSPFTGTGGGETQYF. CDR3 sequence (DNA): TGTGCCAGCAGCCCCTTCACCGGGACAGGGGGTGGAGAGACCCAGTACTTC.

The chain has TRBV6-6 and TRBJ1-4, with TRBD1 matching over 7 bases. This CDR3 spans 14 amino acids. Losses at the gene ends were 5 bases for V and 4 bases for J; bases not matched to a gene: 4. Per germline, CDR1 MNHNY and CDR2 SVGAGI (reference sequence). In nucleotides, the CDR3 is TGTGCCAGCAGTCCAGGGGGATTTAATGAAAAACTGTTTTTT. Its protein is CASSPGGFNEKLFF.

CDR3: CASRTERGPVYEQYF. In DNA, the CDR3 is TGTGCCAGCAGAACGGAGCGGGGGCCTGTCTACGAGCAGTACTTC. V and J are TRBV7-9 and TRBJ2-7, with 8 nucleotides matching TRBD2. The germline V gene has CDR1 SEHNR and CDR2 FQNEAQ (reference sequence). V dropped 6 bases and J dropped 3; count of bases not matched to a gene: 10. This CDR3 has 15 residues.

This clone has a handful of counts. V gene TRBV6-6 combines with J gene TRBJ1-5, with D unclear. Trimming cost V 2 bases and J 6 bases, with 14 bases left between them. Germline loops: CDR1 MNHNY, CDR2 SVGAGI (reference sequence). The CDR3 totals 15 residues. CDR3 DNA: TGTGCCAGCAGTTACGAGGGAGGGAACTCTCAGCCCCAGCATTTT. Amino acid sequence: CASSYEGGNSQPQHF.

This sequence joins TRBV19 and TRBJ2-6; 8 positions agree with TRBD1. This CDR3 region has 15 residues. V was clipped by 3 bases and J by 4 bases; unmatched bases: 2. Germline-derived CDR1 and CDR2 are LNHDA and SQIVND (reference sequence). The CDR3 protein is CASSIHRGGANVLTF. The CDR3 DNA is TGTGCCAGTAGTATTCACAGGGGGGGGGCCAACGTCCTGACTTTC. The full variable domain, its missing parts supplied by reference TRBV19 and TRBJ2-6, is DGGITQSPKYLFRKEGQNVTLSCEQNLNHDAMYWYRQDPGQGLRLIYYSQIVNDFQKGDIAEGYSVSREKKESFPLTVTSAQKNPTAFYLCASSIHRGGANVLTFGAGSRLTVL.

This chain joins TRBV5-6 and TRBJ2-6; the D gene is possibly TRBD1 (6 bases). Germline V gene lookup returns CDR1 SGHDT and CDR2 YYEEEE. The CDR3 is 17 amino acids. Trimming took 4 bases from V and 0 from J, leaving 14 bases between them. The CDR3 DNA follows: TGTGCCAGCAGCATTCCGGGACACACCTCTGGGGCCAACGTCCTGACTTTC. Translation: CASSIPGHTSGANVLTF.